The clone carrying this T cell receptor (beta chain) was seen a single time. This sample was taken from a study of T cell responses to AZD1222 COVID-19 vaccine. Using immunoSEQ multiplex PCR, the repertoire was profiled, and TCRdb retains in-frame clones only, with some absent. Among approximately 140,000 clones, about nine tenths were seen once, and the ten largest hold approximately 2.1%. The CDR3 loop spans 13 amino acids. The germline V and J ends were trimmed by 1 base and 5 bases, with 8 bases remaining between them. Germline V lookup: CDR1 SGHTA, CDR2 FQGNSA. Sample: peripheral blood, taken 28 days after the second AZD1222 dose. This receptor was obtained from an adult who received the AZD1222 COVID-19 vaccine. The V gene is TRBV7-2, the J gene TRBJ1-2; no clear D gene. The CDR3 bases are TGTGCCAGCAGCTTAGGGACGGAATATGGCTACACCTTC. Amino acid sequence: CASSLGTEYGYTF.